The rows below give T cell receptor beta chains drawn from one sample of a study of cytomegalovirus exposure and HLA in healthy donors. Here immunoSEQ multiplex PCR was the method, and the copy in TCRdb shows in-frame clones only, minus some. The sample lists 85,000 to 100,000 clones, 60% to 85% occurring once. Sequencing input: PBMCs. The receptors here all came from a woman aged 40 to 50 in good health and CMV-seronegative. Each CDR3 is given with its conserved first and last residue. Fields, in order: clone size, D gene, V gene, J gene, CDR3 protein, CDR3 DNA. A D gene is named only where the DNA matches it firmly. Some rows have no size entry. The others give once, few or many, or a class for an expanded clone.

.	.	TRBV5-1	TRBJ2-3	CASSSRTGSDTQYF	TGCGCCAGCAGCTCCCGAACAGGGTCAGATACGCAGTATTTT
.	.	TRBV4-1	TRBJ1-1	CASSQEPGNTEAFF	TGCGCCAGCAGCCAAGAACCGGGGAACACTGAAGCTTTCTTT
once	TRBD1	TRBV6-1	TRBJ1-2	CASSEKDFPRGRIYGYTF	TGTGCCAGCAGTGAAAAAGATTTCCCCAGGGGGCGAATCTATGGCTACACCTTC
.	.	TRBV6-4	TRBJ1-2	CASSGGLGYGYTF	TGTGCCAGCAGTGGGGGCTTGGGCTATGGCTACACCTTC
few	TRBD1	TRBV5-4	TRBJ1-1	CASSHRTGAGTEAFF	TGTGCCAGCAGCCACCGGACAGGGGCCGGGACTGAAGCTTTCTTT
.	TRBD1	TRBV5-1	TRBJ1-5	CASSIDRDQPQHF	TGCGCCAGCAGCATCGACAGGGACCAGCCCCAGCATTTT
.	.	TRBV30	TRBJ1-4	CAWDTASTQINEKLFF	TGTGCCTGGGATACCGCGTCGACACAAATTAATGAAAAACTGTTTTTT
few	.	TRBV7-6	TRBJ1-2	CASSLGVTPNYGYTF	TGTGCCAGCAGCTTGGGCGTGACCCCTAACTATGGCTACACCTTC
.	TRBD2	TRBV7-9	TRBJ2-5	CASSRRGAGGRETQYF	TGTGCCAGCAGCCGCCGGGGGGCGGGGGGGCGAGAGACCCAGTACTTC
.	TRBD1	TRBV7-9	TRBJ1-1	CASSLADRGNASVTEAFF	TGTGCCAGCAGCTTAGCTGACAGGGGGAATGCGAGTGTCACTGAAGCTTTCTTT
.	.	TRBV19	TRBJ2-5	CASSIGLGRETQYF	TGTGCCAGTAGTATTGGACTTGGCAGGGAGACCCAGTACTTC
once	.	TRBV25-1	TRBJ1-3	CASSALSYAGNTIYF	TGTGCCAGCAGTGCCCTTAGTTACGCTGGAAACACCATATATTTT
.	.	TRBV7-9	TRBJ2-3	CASSGRNIDTQYF	TGTGCCAGCAGCGGCAGGAACATTGATACGCAGTATTTT
.	.	TRBV30	TRBJ2-1	CAWSGAVSSYNEQFF	TGTGCCTGGAGTGGAGCGGTGAGCTCCTACAATGAGCAGTTCTTC
few	TRBD2	TRBV6-5	TRBJ2-1	CASSSGTSLYNEQFF	TGTGCCAGCAGTTCCGGGACTAGCTTGTACAATGAGCAGTTCTTC
.	TRBD1	TRBV29-1	TRBJ1-2	CSVEDHDRGLRYTF	TGCAGCGTTGAAGACCACGACAGGGGGCTTCGCTACACCTTC
.	.	TRBV7-2	TRBJ2-1	CASSLGQGNEQFF	TGTGCCAGCAGCTTAGGGCAGGGTAATGAGCAGTTCTTC
.	.	TRBV6-5	TRBJ2-3	CASSTDENTQYF	TGTGCCAGCAGTACAGACGAGAATACGCAGTATTTT
.	.	TRBV11-3	TRBJ2-7	CASSLGGREQYF	TGTGCCAGCAGCTTGGGGGGGCGCGAGCAGTACTTC
.	.	TRBV27	TRBJ2-7	CASKPGSSSYEQYF	TGTGCCAGCAAACCGGGTTCCAGCTCCTACGAGCAGTACTTC
once	TRBD1	TRBV30	TRBJ2-1	CAWSDGTGLNEQFF	TGTGCCTGGAGTGATGGGACAGGGCTAAATGAGCAGTTCTTC
.	.	TRBV20-1	TRBJ2-3	CSASTNTQYF	TGCAGTGCTAGCACAAATACGCAGTATTTT
once	.	TRBV27	TRBJ2-1	CASSLTTGISYNEQFF	TGTGCCAGCAGTTTGACTACAGGGATCTCCTACAATGAGCAGTTCTTC
.	.	TRBV19	TRBJ1-2	CASSIYSREGDGYTF	TGTGCCAGTAGTATATATAGTCGGGAGGGAGATGGCTACACCTTC
.	TRBD1	TRBV14	TRBJ1-2	CASSQGGRGTIRNYGYTF	TGTGCCAGCAGCCAAGGAGGCAGGGGGACAATTCGGAACTATGGCTACACCTTC
.	TRBD1	TRBV19	TRBJ1-2	CASSRQGNYGYTF	TGTGCCAGTAGTAGACAGGGAAACTATGGCTACACCTTC
few	.	TRBV19	TRBJ1-4	CASSPRQEINEKLFF	TGTGCCAGTAGTCCAAGACAGGAGATAAATGAAAAACTGTTTTTT
few	.	TRBV2	TRBJ2-6	CASLQAAEGANVLTF	TGTGCCAGCTTACAGGCTGCTGAAGGGGCCAACGTCCTGACTTTC
.	TRBD1	TRBV28	TRBJ2-1	CASSLGTGRLNEQFF	TGTGCCAGCAGTTTAGGGACAGGGAGACTCAATGAGCAGTTCTTC